This T cell receptor beta chain was obtained from a study of cytomegalovirus exposure and HLA in healthy donors. Germline CDR1 and CDR2: SGHVS and FQNEAQ. CDR3 size: 16 residues. The ends lost 5 bases at V and 4 bases at J; junction bases unmatched: 13. In the PCR, 60 Vbeta and 13 Jbeta primers were used. Only in-frame clones appear in the TCRdb table, and some are missing; sequencing was by immunoSEQ multiplex PCR. The table records 200,000 to 250,000 clones, about 78% of them present only once. This clone appeared once. The TCR sequence derives from a young woman in good health and CMV-seronegative. V and J are TRBV7-8 and TRBJ2-7; 8 positions agree with TRBD2. Sequences were obtained from PBMCs. DNA for the CDR3: TGTGCCAGCAGCCCCGGGACTACTAGCGGAAGATACGAGCAGTACTTC. It is translated as CASSPGTTSGRYEQYF.